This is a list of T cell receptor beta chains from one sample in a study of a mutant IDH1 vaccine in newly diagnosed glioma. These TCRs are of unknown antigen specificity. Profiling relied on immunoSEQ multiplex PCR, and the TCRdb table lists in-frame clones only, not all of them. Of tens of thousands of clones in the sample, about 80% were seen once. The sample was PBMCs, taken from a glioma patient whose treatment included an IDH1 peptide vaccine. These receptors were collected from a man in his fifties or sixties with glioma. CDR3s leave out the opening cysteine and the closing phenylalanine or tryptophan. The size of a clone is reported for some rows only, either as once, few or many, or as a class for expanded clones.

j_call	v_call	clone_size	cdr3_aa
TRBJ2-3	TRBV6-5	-	ASRSADTQY
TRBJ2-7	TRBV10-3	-	ATHRDLTYEQY
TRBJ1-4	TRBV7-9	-	ASSLPTGTANEKLF
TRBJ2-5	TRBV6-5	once	ASSRWKGETQY
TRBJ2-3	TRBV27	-	AIRTSGFVNTQY
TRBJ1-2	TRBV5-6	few	ASSDQGKANYGYT
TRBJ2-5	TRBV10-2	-	ASSEIDGYQETQY
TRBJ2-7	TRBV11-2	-	ASRNWKQGFPYEQY
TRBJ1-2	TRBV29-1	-	SVRLGYGYT
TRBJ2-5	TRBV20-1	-	SAGLQETQY
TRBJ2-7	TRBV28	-	ASSLSPPYLGGSYEQY
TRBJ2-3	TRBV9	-	ASSVGASGTDTQY
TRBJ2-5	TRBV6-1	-	ASSGAPGETQY
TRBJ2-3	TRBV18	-	ASSPFPGVGSTDTQY
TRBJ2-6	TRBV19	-	ASSILGTAGSGANVLT
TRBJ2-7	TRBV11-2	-	ASRSGGQSYEQY
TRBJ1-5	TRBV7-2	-	ASSLIGVNQPQH
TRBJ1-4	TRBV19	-	ASSPNEKLF
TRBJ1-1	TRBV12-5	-	ASGLVGGYTEAF
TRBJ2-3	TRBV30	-	ACRKIDTQY
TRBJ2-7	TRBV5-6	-	ASSLGRLHEQY
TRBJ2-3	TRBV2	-	ASRLGLVTDTQY
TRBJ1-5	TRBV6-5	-	ASSYGQGTQPQH
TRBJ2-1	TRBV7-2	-	ASSLGKGHNEQF
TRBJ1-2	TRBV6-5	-	ASSLRGIANYGYT
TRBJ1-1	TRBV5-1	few	ASSLNVGQEAF
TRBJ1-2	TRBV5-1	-	ASSLGPGEASANYGYT
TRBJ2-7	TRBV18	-	ASSPGAGESYEQY
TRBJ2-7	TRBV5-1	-	ASSRDEVGSYEQY
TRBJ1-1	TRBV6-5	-	ASTPRGGQNTEAF
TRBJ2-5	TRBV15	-	ATSRGRQGVQETQY
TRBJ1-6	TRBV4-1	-	ASSRSGDSYNSPLH
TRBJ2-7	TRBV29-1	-	SENLLAGEFSYEQY
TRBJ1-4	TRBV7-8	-	ASKQGLPATNEKLF
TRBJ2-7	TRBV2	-	ASEEGGSSGYEQY
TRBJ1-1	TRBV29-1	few	SVPEAF